The clone carrying this T cell receptor beta chain showed up just a few times. Its antigen is undetermined. Amplification used 60 Vbeta primers and 13 Jbeta primers. Authors' processing steps: An analysis performed later counted about 80 million unique TCR beta chains (roughly 11 million of them shared). TCRdb's copy holds only in-frame clones and misses some; the assay was immunoSEQ multiplex PCR. That table is the source of V, J and clone size, and D and trimming were worked out from the DNA. Of over 150,000 clones in the sample, roughly 78% were seen once. Germline assignment: CDR1 SGHAT and CDR2 FQNNGV. The CDR3 is 16 amino acids. After removal of 3 bases from V and 7 bases from J, the junction contained 9 bases not matched to a gene. This sample stems from a study of cytomegalovirus exposure and HLA in healthy donors. Across the study: Earlier findings included 90 million to 120 million unique TCR beta sequences obtained from approximately 170 million T cells. Overall study results and limits: Evidence from a later analysis indicated that most CMV-associated TCR beta chains looked HLA-restricted.

What was sequenced was PBMCs. The gene calls are TRBV11-2 and TRBJ2-2; 9 nucleotides match TRBD1. The sequence came from a man aged 40-49 years in good health and CMV-seronegative. The CDR3 loop reads CASSFGGQGLGGELFF. The CDR3 DNA is TGTGCCAGCAGCTTTGGAGGACAGGGGCTAGGCGGGGAGCTGTTTTTT.